Listed here are 11 T cell receptor beta chains from one sample, sequenced in a study of shared clonotypes between healthy human individuals. Repertoires were generated with immunoSEQ multiplex PCR, while TCRdb's copy carries only in-frame clones and drops some. The repertoire holds some 630,000 clones, 72% seen once, with 1.5% to 2% in the top ten. Sequencing was done on a sample of memory CD4+ T cells sorted from blood. Regarding subset: CD45RA-negative fraction. The receptors originated from a woman younger than 45 in good health.

This chain links TRBV11-2 with TRBJ2-7; D unclear. V dropped 5 bases and J dropped 2 bases, with 10 bases sitting between them. CDR1 SGHAT and CDR2 FQNNGV come from the germline V gene. The CDR3 loop spans 13 amino acids. This CDR3 is CASSTDKTYEQYF. In DNA, the CDR3 is TGTGCCAGCAGCACAGACAAGACCTACGAGCAGTACTTC.

This clone was detected a few times. The chain combines TRBV18 with TRBJ1-3; 7 bases fit TRBD1. The CDR3 totals 15 residues. J lost 4 bases, V lost 5 bases, and 8 bases had no gene match. The germline CDR1 and CDR2 sequences are KGHSH and LQKENI. CDR3 DNA sequence: TGTGCCAGCTCATCCGTAGACAGGGAAGGAAACACCATATATTTT. As protein: CASSSVDREGNTIYF.

The V gene is TRBV4-1, the J gene TRBJ2-1; 13 bases map to TRBD2. V shed 4 bases and J 5 bases; nucleotides not matched to a gene: 11. The CDR3 runs to 18 residues. Looked up from germline, CDR1 is MGHRA and CDR2 is YSYEKL. In DNA, the CDR3 is TGCGCCAGCAGCCTTCGGACTAGCGGGAGTTCACCACACAATGAGCAGTTCTTC. Translated: CASSLRTSGSSPHNEQFF.

V gene TRBV28 combines with J gene TRBJ1-4; TRBD1 is a possible D gene (5 bases). The CDR3 is made up of 15 amino acids. Trimming stripped 6 bases from V and 0 bases from J, with 11 bases between. The germline V gene encodes CDR1 MDHEN and CDR2 SYDVKM. The CDR3 sequence: CASRDVRATNEKLFF. In DNA, the CDR3 is TGTGCCAGCAGGGACGTCAGGGCAACTAATGAAAAACTGTTTTTT.

The J gene is TRBJ2-7, the V gene TRBV18, with a possible D match to TRBD1 (5 bases). Trimming cost V 2 bases and J 3 bases, with 14 bases left between them. Germline CDR1 is KGHSH and CDR2 is LQKENI. The CDR3 is made up of 15 amino acids. The CDR3 nucleotides read TGTGCCAGCTCACCAACGTTAGGGGATGGCTACGAGCAGTACTTC. Translated: CASSPTLGDGYEQYF.

The V gene is TRBV19, the J gene TRBJ2-3; D not certain. Trimming took off 11 bases at V and 5 bases at J, with 20 bases between the two ends. Germline CDR1 reads LNHDA; CDR2 reads SQIVND (reference sequence). The CDR3 spans 14 residues. CDR3 sequence: CASKSGQELDTQYF. In DNA, the CDR3 is TGTGCCTCAAAATCGGGCCAAGAATTAGATACGCAGTATTTT.

The chain is built from TRBV28 and TRBJ1-1; a weak D match, TRBD1 (6 bases). Germline assignment: CDR1 MDHEN and CDR2 SYDVKM. V was shortened by 7 bases and J by 1 base, with 16 bases between the two germline ends. The CDR3 consists of 15 residues. The CDR3 sequence is CASITPEGGNTEAFF. CDR3 nucleotides: TGTGCCAGCATTACCCCCGAGGGGGGGAACACTGAAGCTTTCTTT.

The chain couples TRBV6-6 to TRBJ2-1; D perhaps matches TRBD1 (5 bases). This CDR3 has 15 amino acids. V dropped 2 bases and J dropped 4 bases, with 12 bases sitting between them. Germline-derived CDR1 and CDR2 are MNHNY and SVGAGI (reference sequence). The CDR3 loop is CASSYGAEKYNEQFF. Here the CDR3 DNA reads TGTGCCAGCAGTTACGGGGCAGAGAAGTACAATGAGCAGTTCTTC.

The chain joins TRBV29-1 to TRBJ2-1; D may be TRBD1 or TRBD2 (6 bases each). V dropped 5 bases and J dropped 1 base, with 15 bases sitting between them. Germline values: CDR1 SQVTM, CDR2 ANQGSEA. The CDR3 has 15 amino acids. Here the CDR3 reads CSVTSGGQSYNEQFF. As DNA, the CDR3 is TGCAGCGTTACCAGTGGGGGGCAGTCCTACAATGAGCAGTTCTTC.

The chain employs TRBV28 and TRBJ1-4; TRBD1 agrees at 8 bases. The length of the CDR3 is 15 residues. Germline V gene sequence: CDR1 MDHEN, CDR2 SYDVKM. V lost 6 bases, J lost 8 bases, and 11 bases stayed unmatched. CDR3 amino acids: CASSPLLDRDEKLFF. In DNA form, the CDR3 reads TGTGCCAGCAGCCCCCTTTTGGACAGGGACGAAAAACTGTTTTTT.

The chain has TRBV28 and TRBJ2-7; 7 nucleotides align to TRBD2. Germline V gene sequence: CDR1 MDHEN, CDR2 SYDVKM. The CDR3 sequence is 15 residues long. V trimming: 7 bases; J trimming: 3 bases; junction bases outside the gene matches: 12. Written as DNA, the CDR3 is TGTGCCAGCACCCCTGGGGGAGGGCCGTTCTACGAGCAGTACTTC. This translates into CASTPGGGPFYEQYF.